The sequence of this T cell receptor (beta chain) was determined in a study of shared clonotypes between healthy human individuals. At the level of the study: The plates for each donor numbered three CD4 naive, three CD4 memory, two CD8 naive and one CD8 memory.

In germline, CDR1 is LGHNT, CDR2 FRNRAP. This CDR3 spans 14 amino acids. V was clipped by 8 bases and J by 1 base; unmatched bases: 6. Whole-study findings and limits: Enrolling few donors narrowed the genetic and exposure-history diversity that was represented. Non-shared clonotypes were found to have lower generation probabilities than the clonotypes that were shared by all four of the sorted-subset donors. The sharing of about 5% of naive CD4 clonotypes was seen across a handful of donors.

Method: immunoSEQ multiplex PCR; TCRdb's copy keeps in-frame clones and lacks some. Among roughly 1 million clones, about 76% were seen once, and the ten largest hold approximately 1.5%. A remark on this clone: Its specificity is not known.

The rearrangement joins TRBV12-5 to TRBJ2-3, with 7 bases aligning to TRBD1. The specimen sequenced was memory CD4+ T cells sorted from blood. Stated subset: CD45RA-negative fraction. The sequence was collected from a man between 18 and 35 years old in good health. The CDR3: CASPLTGGTDTQYF. The CDR3 nucleotides read TGTGCTAGTCCCCTCACAGGGGGCACAGATACGCAGTATTTT.